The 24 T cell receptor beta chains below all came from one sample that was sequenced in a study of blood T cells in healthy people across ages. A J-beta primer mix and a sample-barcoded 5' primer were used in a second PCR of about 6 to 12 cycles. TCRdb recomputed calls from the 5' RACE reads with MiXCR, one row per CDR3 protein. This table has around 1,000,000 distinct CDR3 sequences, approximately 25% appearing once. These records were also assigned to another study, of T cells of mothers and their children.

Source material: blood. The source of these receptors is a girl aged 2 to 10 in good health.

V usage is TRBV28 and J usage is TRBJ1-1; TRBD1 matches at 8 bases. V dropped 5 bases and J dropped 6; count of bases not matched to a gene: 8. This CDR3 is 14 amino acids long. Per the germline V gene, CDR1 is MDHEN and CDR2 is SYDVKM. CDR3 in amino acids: CASSPGTGWAEAFF. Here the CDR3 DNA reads TGTGCCAGCAGTCCCGGGACAGGTTGGGCTGAAGCTTTCTTT.

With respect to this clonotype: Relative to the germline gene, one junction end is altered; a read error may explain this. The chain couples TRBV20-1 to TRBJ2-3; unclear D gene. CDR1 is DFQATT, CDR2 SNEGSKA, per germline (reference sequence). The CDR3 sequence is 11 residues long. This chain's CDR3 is CSARSIDTQYF. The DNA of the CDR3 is TGCAGTGCTAGAAGCATAGATACGCAGTATTTT.

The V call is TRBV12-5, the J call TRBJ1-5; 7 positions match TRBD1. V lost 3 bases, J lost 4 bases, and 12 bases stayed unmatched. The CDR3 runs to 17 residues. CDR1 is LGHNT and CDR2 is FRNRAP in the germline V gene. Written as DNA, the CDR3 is TGTGCTAGTGGTTTCGCAGTGGGACAGAAAACAAATCAGCCCCAGCATTTT. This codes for CASGFAVGQKTNQPQHF.

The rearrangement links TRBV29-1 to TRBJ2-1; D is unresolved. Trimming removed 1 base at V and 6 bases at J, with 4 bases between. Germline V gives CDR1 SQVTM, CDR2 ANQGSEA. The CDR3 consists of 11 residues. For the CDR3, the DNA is TGCAGCGTTGAAGCCGTCAATGAGCAGTTCTTC. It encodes CSVEAVNEQFF.

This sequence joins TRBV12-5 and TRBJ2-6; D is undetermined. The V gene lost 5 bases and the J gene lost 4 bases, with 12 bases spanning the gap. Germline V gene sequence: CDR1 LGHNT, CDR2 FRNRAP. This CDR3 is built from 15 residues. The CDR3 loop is CASGRTETGANVLTF. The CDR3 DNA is TGTGCTAGTGGTCGTACCGAGACAGGGGCCAACGTCCTGACTTTC. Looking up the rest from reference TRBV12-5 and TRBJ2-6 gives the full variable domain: DARVTQTPRHKVTEMGQEVTMRCQPILGHNTVFWYRQTMMQGLELLAYFRNRAPLDDSGMPKDRFSAEMPDATLATLKIQPSEPRDSAVYFCASGRTETGANVLTFGAGSRLTVL.

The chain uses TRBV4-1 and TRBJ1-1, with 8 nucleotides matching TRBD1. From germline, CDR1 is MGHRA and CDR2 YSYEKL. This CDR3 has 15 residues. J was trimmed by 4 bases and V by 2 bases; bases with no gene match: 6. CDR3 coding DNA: TGCGCCAGCAGCCAATCAGGGGGCGGGGGCACTGAAGCTTTCTTT. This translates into CASSQSGGGGTEAFF.

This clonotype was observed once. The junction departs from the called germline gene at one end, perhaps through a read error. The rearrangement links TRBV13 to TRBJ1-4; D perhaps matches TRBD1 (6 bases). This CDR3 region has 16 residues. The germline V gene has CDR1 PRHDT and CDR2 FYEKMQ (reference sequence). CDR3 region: CASGPGMGARGEKLLF. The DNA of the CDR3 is TGTGCCAGCGGCCCCGGTATGGGGGCGCGGGGTGAAAAACTGCTTTTT.

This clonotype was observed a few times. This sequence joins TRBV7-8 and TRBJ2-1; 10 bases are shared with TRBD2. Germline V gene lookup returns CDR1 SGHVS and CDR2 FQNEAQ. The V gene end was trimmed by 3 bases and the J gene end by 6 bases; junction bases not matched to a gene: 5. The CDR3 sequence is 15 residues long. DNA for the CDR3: TGTGCCAGCAGCTTCGCTAGCGGGAGTCTCAATGAGCAGTTCTTC. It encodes CASSFASGSLNEQFF.

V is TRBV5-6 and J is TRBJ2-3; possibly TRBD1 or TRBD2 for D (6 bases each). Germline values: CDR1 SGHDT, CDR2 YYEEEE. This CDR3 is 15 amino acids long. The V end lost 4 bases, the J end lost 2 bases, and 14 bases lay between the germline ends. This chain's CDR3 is CASSRVGGSTDTQYF. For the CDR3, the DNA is TGTGCCAGCAGCCGCGTCGGGGGCTCCACAGATACGCAGTATTTT. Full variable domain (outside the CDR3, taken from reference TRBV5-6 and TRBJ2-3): DAGVTQSPTHLIKTRGQQVTLRCSPKSGHDTVSWYQQALGQGPQFIFQYYEEEERQRGNFPDRFSGHQFPNYSSELNVNALLLGDSALYLCASSRVGGSTDTQYFGPGTRLTVL.

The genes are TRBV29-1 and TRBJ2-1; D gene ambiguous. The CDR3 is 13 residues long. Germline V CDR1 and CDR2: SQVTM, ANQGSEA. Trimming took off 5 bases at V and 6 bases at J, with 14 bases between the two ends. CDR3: CSVPLVERNEQFF. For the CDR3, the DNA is TGCAGCGTTCCCCTGGTGGAACGCAATGAGCAGTTCTTC.

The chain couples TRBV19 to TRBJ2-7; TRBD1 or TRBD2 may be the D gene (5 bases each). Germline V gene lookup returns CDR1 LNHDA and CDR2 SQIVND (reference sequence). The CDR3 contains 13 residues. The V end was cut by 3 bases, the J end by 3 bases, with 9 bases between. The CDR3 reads CASSMGPYYEQYF. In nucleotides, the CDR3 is TGTGCCAGTAGTATGGGACCATACTACGAGCAGTACTTC.

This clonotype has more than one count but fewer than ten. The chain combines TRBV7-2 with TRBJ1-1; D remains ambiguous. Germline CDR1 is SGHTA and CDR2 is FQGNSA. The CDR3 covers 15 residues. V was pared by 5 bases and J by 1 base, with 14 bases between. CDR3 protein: CASSPEPKGNTEAFF. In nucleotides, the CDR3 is TGTGCCAGCAGCCCCGAACCCAAGGGGAACACTGAAGCTTTCTTT.

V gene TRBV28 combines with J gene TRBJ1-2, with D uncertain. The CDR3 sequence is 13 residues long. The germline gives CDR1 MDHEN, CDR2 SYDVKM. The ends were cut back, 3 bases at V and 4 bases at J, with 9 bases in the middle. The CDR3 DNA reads TGTGCCAGCAGTTTCCGGGCGCTCTATGGCTACACCTTC. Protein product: CASSFRALYGYTF.

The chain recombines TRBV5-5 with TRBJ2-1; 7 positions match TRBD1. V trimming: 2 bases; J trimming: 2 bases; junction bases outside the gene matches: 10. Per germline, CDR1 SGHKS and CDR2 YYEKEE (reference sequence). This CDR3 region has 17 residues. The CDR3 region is CASSFPSRGLPYNEQFF. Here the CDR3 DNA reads TGTGCCAGCAGCTTCCCGTCGAGGGGGCTTCCCTACAATGAGCAGTTCTTC.

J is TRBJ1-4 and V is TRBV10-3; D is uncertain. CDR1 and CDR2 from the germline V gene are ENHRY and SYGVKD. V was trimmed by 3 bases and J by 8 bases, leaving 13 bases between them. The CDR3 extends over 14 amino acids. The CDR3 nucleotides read TGTGCCATCAGTGATGGGTCAGCAAAGGAAAAACTGTTTTTT. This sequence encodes CAISDGSAKEKLFF.

The CDR3 sequence: CASSYGAGGAYNEQFF. CDR3 DNA sequence: TGTGCCAGCAGTTACGGCGCGGGGGGTGCCTACAATGAGCAGTTCTTC. The chain joins TRBV6-5 to TRBJ2-1; 8 bases line up with TRBD2. Germline V lookup: CDR1 MNHEY, CDR2 SVGAGI. The trim removed 2 bases at V and 2 bases at J, leaving 5 bases unmatched. This CDR3 region has 16 residues.

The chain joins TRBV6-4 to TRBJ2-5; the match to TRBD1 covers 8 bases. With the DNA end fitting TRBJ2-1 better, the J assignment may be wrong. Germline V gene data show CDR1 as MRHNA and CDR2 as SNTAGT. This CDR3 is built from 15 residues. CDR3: CASIMTGEPGNEQFF. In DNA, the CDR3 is TGTGCCAGCATTATGACAGGGGAGCCGGGGAATGAGCAGTTCTTC.

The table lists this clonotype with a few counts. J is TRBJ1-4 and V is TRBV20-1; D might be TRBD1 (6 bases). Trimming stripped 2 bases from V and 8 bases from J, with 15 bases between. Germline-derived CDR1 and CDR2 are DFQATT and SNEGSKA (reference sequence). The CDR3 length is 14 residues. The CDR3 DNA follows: TGCAGTGCTAGAACGGGTGTAGGGGGGGAAAAACTGTTTTTT. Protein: CSARTGVGGEKLFF.

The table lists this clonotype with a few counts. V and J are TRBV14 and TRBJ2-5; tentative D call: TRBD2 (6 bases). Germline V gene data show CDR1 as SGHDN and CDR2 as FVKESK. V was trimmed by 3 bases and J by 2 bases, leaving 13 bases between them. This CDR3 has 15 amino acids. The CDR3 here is CASSQGGENQETQYF. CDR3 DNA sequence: TGTGCCAGCAGCCAGGGGGGAGAGAATCAAGAGACCCAGTACTTC. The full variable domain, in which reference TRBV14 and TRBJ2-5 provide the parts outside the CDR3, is EAGVTQFPSHSVIEKGQTVTLRCDPISGHDNLYWYRRVMGKEIKFLLHFVKESKQDESGMPNNRFLAERTGGTYSTLKVQPAELEDSGVYFCASSQGGENQETQYFGPGTRLLVL.

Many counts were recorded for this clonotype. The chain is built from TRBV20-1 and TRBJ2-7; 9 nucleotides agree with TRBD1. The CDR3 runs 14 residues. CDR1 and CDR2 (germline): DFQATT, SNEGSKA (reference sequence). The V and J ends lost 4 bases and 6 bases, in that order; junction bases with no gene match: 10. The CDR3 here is CSAIPGQGIGEQYF. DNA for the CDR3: TGCAGTGCTATCCCGGGACAGGGAATTGGCGAGCAGTACTTC.

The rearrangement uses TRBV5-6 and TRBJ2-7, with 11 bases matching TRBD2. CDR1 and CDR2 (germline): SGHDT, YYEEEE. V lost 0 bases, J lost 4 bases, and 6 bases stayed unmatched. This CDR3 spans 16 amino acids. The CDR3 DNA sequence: TGTGCCAGCAGCTTGGGAGGTGGGACTAGCGGTTACGAGCAGTACTTC. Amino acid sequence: CASSLGGGTSGYEQYF.

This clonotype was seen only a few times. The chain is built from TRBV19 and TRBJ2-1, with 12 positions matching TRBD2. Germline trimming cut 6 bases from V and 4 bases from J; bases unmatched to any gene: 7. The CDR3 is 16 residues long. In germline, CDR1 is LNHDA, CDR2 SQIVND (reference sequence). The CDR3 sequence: CASRNLAGGPYNEQFF. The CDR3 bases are TGTGCCAGTAGGAACCTAGCGGGAGGGCCTTACAATGAGCAGTTCTTC. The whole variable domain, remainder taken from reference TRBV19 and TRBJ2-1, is DGGITQSPKYLFRKEGQNVTLSCEQNLNHDAMYWYRQDPGQGLRLIYYSQIVNDFQKGDIAEGYSVSREKKESFPLTVTSAQKNPTAFYLCASRNLAGGPYNEQFFGPGTRLTVL.

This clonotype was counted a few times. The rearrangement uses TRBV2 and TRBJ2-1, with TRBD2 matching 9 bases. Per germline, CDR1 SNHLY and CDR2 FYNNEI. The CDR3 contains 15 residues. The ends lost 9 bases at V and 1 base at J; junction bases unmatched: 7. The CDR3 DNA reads TGTGCCAGGCGAAAGCGGGAGGAGTCCTACAATGAGCAGTTCTTC. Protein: CARRKREESYNEQFF.

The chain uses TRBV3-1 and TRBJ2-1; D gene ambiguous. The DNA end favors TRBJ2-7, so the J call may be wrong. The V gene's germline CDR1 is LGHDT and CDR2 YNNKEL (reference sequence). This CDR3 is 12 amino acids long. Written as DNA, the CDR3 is TGTGCCAGCAGCTCGAACTGGTGGGAGCAGTACTTC. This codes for CASSSNWWEQYF.